The present entry profiles one TCR beta chain with its context. The target antigen is unknown. A much larger clone lies one base from this, so it may be a read error. RNA transcripts provided the source from which TCR beta CDR3 regions were amplified. HTBI primers drove first-round RT-PCR of the TCR CDR3. MiXCR, applied by TCRdb to the multiplex PCR reads, yields one record per CDR3 protein. In the table there are about 640,000 distinct CDR3 sequences, just under 45% of which are singletons. This CDR3 contains 12 residues. CDR1 and CDR2 from the germline V gene are SGHAT and FQNNGV. In making diagnoses, clinical symptoms, serum thyroxine and TRAb, thyroid ultrasound and orbital computed tomography were all used. The entry originates in a study of T cells in Graves' hyperthyroidism and ophthalmopathy. Whole-study findings and limits: Blood also contained most expanded thyroid clonotypes above 0.001. From stable hyperthyroidism, ophthalmopathy was separated by a 13 V-J model.

The chain recombines TRBV11-2 with TRBJ2-5; 7 bases match TRBD2. Sequencing used peripheral blood or thyroid tissue (not recorded which). This TCR was recovered from an adult man with Graves' disease, either hyperthyroidism or ophthalmopathy (not recorded which). The CDR3, as DNA: TGTGCCAGCAGCGAGTCGCGGGAGATCCAGTACTTC. Its translation is CASSESREIQYF.